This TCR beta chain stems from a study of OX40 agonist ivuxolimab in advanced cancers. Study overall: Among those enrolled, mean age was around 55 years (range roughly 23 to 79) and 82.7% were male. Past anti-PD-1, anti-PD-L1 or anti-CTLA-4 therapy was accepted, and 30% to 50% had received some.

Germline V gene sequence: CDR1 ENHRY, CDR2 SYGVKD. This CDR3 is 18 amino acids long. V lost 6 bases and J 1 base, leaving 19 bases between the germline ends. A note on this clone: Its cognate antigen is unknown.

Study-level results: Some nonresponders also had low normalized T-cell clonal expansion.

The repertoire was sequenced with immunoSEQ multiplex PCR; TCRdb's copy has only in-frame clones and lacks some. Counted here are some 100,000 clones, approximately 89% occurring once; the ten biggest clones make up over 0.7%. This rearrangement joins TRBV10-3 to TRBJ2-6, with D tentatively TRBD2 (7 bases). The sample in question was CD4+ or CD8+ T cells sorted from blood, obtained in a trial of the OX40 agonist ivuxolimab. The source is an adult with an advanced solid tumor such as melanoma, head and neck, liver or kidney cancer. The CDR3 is CAISAQGGGGSGANVLTF. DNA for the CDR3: TGTGCCATCAGCGCCCAAGGGGGGGGAGGATCTGGGGCCAACGTCCTGACTTTC.